The rows below give T cell receptor beta chains drawn from one sample of a study of T cell repertoires in cytomegalovirus infection. MiXCR, run by TCRdb on the reads, gives a single entry per CDR3 protein. The repertoire holds hundreds of thousands of distinct CDR3 sequences, with around a third as singletons. No cognate antigen is known for these TCRs. This material consisted of cultured PBMCs, taken from culture after CMV antigen stimulation. The source of these receptors is a human donor in good health (CMV status not recorded). Some clones in this sample may be carry-over from other donors' samples. Each CDR3 is given with its conserved first and last residue. D genes are given only for firm matches. The size of a clone is reported for some rows only, either as once, few or many, or as a class for expanded clones.

TRBV6-6	TRBJ2-7	NA	few	TGTGCCAGCAGGACGGACAGTGACTACGAGCAGTACTTC	CASRTDSDYEQYF
TRBV11-2	TRBJ2-3	NA	many	TGTGCCAGCAGCCTCGCTCAGGGAAGAGATACGCAGTATTTT	CASSLAQGRDTQYF
TRBV20-1	TRBJ2-1	TRBD2	few	TGCAGTGCTAGCCCTTCCGGGGGGGCCGGGAATGAGCAGTTCTTC	CSASPSGGAGNEQFF
TRBV4-1	TRBJ2-5	TRBD2	NA	TGCGCCAGCAGCCAAGATGGGGGCCCCGGACTAGCCTTAGCGGAGACCCAGTACTTC	CASSQDGGPGLALAETQYF
TRBV6-1	TRBJ2-6	NA	NA	TGTGCCGGGCAGAGAAGCTCTGGGGCCAACGTCCTGACTTTC	CAGQRSSGANVLTF
TRBV6-1	TRBJ1-2	NA	NA	TGTGCCAGCAGGACAGGCGCTAACTATGGCTACACCTTC	CASRTGANYGYTF
TRBV19	TRBJ2-1	NA	NA	TGTGCCAGCGCTGGTCTGGGCAATGAGCAGTTCTTC	CASAGLGNEQFF
TRBV19	TRBJ2-5	NA	NA	TGTGCCAGTAGTAATGGGGACAAGTACCAAGAGACCCAGTACTTC	CASSNGDKYQETQYF
TRBV5-3	TRBJ2-1	TRBD2	NA	TGTGCCAGCAGCTACGAGCGGGGGGGCCTTGAGCAGTTCTTC	CASSYERGGLEQFF
TRBV19	TRBJ2-7	TRBD1	many	TGTGCCAGTAGTAGAACCGGGACAGGGATCGACGAGCAGTACTTC	CASSRTGTGIDEQYF
TRBV4-1	TRBJ2-7	NA	NA	TGCGCCAGCAGCGAAGTCAGTACTAGGACCTACGAGCAGTACTTC	CASSEVSTRTYEQYF
TRBV6-2/TRBV6-3	TRBJ2-3	TRBD1	NA	TGTGCCAGCACCCTAGACAGGGGGAGCACAGATACGCAGTATTTT	CASTLDRGSTDTQYF
TRBV7-6	TRBJ2-1	NA	NA	TGTGCCAGCTCGAGGGGGGGTACCCTCGATGAGCAGTTCTTC	CASSRGGTLDEQFF
TRBV14	TRBJ1-1	NA	NA	TGTGCCAGCAGCCAAGTTCGCAGGAACACTGAAGCTTTCTTT	CASSQVRRNTEAFF
TRBV24-1	TRBJ1-1	NA	NA	TGTGCCACCAGGTTGTCCGGGGACACTGAAGCTTTCTTT	CATRLSGDTEAFF
TRBV20-1	TRBJ2-1	NA	NA	TGCAGTGCACACACAGGGCACGATGAGCAGTTCTTC	CSAHTGHDEQFF
TRBV6-2/TRBV6-3	TRBJ2-5	NA	NA	TGTGCCAGCAGCGACAGACGGACAGTACAAGAGACCCAGTACTTC	CASSDRRTVQETQYF
TRBV7-9	TRBJ1-4	NA	NA	TGTGCCAGCAGCTTAGGGGACGGGAGAGAAAAACTGTTTTTT	CASSLGDGREKLFF
TRBV20-1	TRBJ2-5	NA	NA	TGCAGTGCTCCCGAGTTCCGGGGGCAAGAGACCCAGTACTTC	CSAPEFRGQETQYF
TRBV27	TRBJ2-1	TRBD1	once	TGTGCCAGCAGCCCAGGGACAGGCACTCGGCAGTTCTTC	CASSPGTGTRQFF
TRBV6-5	TRBJ2-7	NA	NA	TGTGCCAGCAGTTACACGAGGAGCTCCTACGAGCAGTACTTC	CASSYTRSSYEQYF
TRBV7-2	TRBJ2-1	NA	many	TGTGCCAGCAACGAAGGGGGGGGCAGGGGGCGTTCCTACAATGAGCAGTTCTTC	CASNEGGGRGRSYNEQFF
TRBV7-8	TRBJ2-3	TRBD2	few	TGTGCCAGCAGCTTAGTGCAGCGGGGGAACACAGATACGCAGTATTTT	CASSLVQRGNTDTQYF
TRBV19	TRBJ2-1	TRBD2	NA	TGTGCCAGTAGTATAACTAGCGGGAGGGAAGCCCAAAATGAGCAGTTCTTC	CASSITSGREAQNEQFF
TRBV7-2	TRBJ2-7	NA	many	TGTGCCAGCAGCTCGTCTTGGCCCTACGAGCAGTACTTC	CASSSSWPYEQYF
TRBV11-2	TRBJ2-5	NA	NA	TGTGCCAGCAGCTTAATTCTACAAGAGACCCAGTACTTC	CASSLILQETQYF
TRBV7-4	TRBJ2-5	NA	NA	TGTGCCAGCACCCTGGTGGCAGAGTTTGGGGAGACCCAGTACTTC	CASTLVAEFGETQYF
TRBV7-2	TRBJ2-4	NA	few	TGTGCCAGCAGCTTTGTCCGGGCCAAGGGTGACATTCAGTACTTC	CASSFVRAKGDIQYF
TRBV11-2	TRBJ2-1	NA	few	TGTGCCAGCAGACCAGTCGCGGGATCCTACAATGAGCAGTTCTTC	CASRPVAGSYNEQFF
TRBV20-1	TRBJ2-1	TRBD2	NA	TGCAGTGCGTCCACCGGGACTAGCGGTGGATTGGAGCAGTTCTTC	CSASTGTSGGLEQFF
TRBV7-2	TRBJ2-1	NA	few	TGTGCCAGCAGCTTAAAAGGAATTGCAGAGTTCCGCGGCAATGAGCAGTTCTTC	CASSLKGIAEFRGNEQFF
TRBV27	TRBJ2-7	NA	NA	TGTGCCAGCAGAAAGGGTTTCTACGAGCAGTACTTC	CASRKGFYEQYF
TRBV7-2	TRBJ2-3	NA	many	TGTGCCAGCAGCTTAAGCGGGAACCGAGGGGGACGCACAGATACGCAGTATTTT	CASSLSGNRGGRTDTQYF
TRBV29-1	TRBJ2-7	NA	NA	TGCAGCGTTGAAGATTTCGGAACCGGAGGCTACGAGCAGTACTTC	CSVEDFGTGGYEQYF
TRBV2	TRBJ1-5	NA	NA	TGTGCCAGCAGTCCCCTAGTTAGCAATCAGCCCCAGCATTTT	CASSPLVSNQPQHF
TRBV7-8	TRBJ2-1	NA	many	TGTGCCAGCAGCTTCCAGCGGGTCCCCTACAATGAGCAGTTCTTC	CASSFQRVPYNEQFF
TRBV11-3	TRBJ1-6	NA	few	TGTGCCAGCAGCCCAGGCGGGGGCCCATTGTCTAATTCACCCCTCCACTTT	CASSPGGGPLSNSPLHF
TRBV29-1	TRBJ1-1	TRBD1	NA	TGCAGCGTGAGGACAGGGAGGATGAACACTGAAGCTTTCTTT	CSVRTGRMNTEAFF
TRBV2	TRBJ1-2	TRBD1	few	TGTGCCAGCAGCCCCGTCCAGGACAGGCTTTCTGGCTACACCTTC	CASSPVQDRLSGYTF
TRBV2	TRBJ1-1	NA	NA	TGTGCCAGCAGCCGGGACGGTCTAACTGAAGCTTTCTTT	CASSRDGLTEAFF
TRBV12-3/TRBV12-4	TRBJ1-2	TRBD1	few	TGTGCCAGCAGTACCCGACAGGGTTGGGGCTACACCTTC	CASSTRQGWGYTF
TRBV12-3/TRBV12-4	TRBJ2-1	NA	NA	TGTGCCAGCAGTTTATCCGAATCCTACAATGAGCAGTTCTTC	CASSLSESYNEQFF
TRBV29-1	TRBJ1-1	NA	NA	TGCAGCGTACCGGGACAAATAAACACTGAAGCTTTCTTT	CSVPGQINTEAFF
TRBV6-1	TRBJ2-1	NA	few	TGTGCCAGCAGTGCGAGCGGACTATACAATGAGCAGTTCTTC	CASSASGLYNEQFF
TRBV20-1	TRBJ1-5	TRBD1	NA	TGCAGTGCAGCCGGCGGGGAGGGGGCAGGACAGCCCCAGCATTTT	CSAAGGEGAGQPQHF
TRBV28	TRBJ2-3	NA	few	TGTGCCAGCACCGGGCCGGGGGGCACAGATACGCAGTATTTT	CASTGPGGTDTQYF
TRBV7-8	TRBJ2-2	TRBD1	NA	TGTGCCGTCAGGGGGCAGGGTTTGACCGGGGAGCTGTTTTTT	CAVRGQGLTGELFF
TRBV27	TRBJ2-5	TRBD2	NA	TGTGCCAGCAGTGACGGACTAGTGCGGTACTTC	CASSDGLVRYF
TRBV12-3/TRBV12-4	TRBJ2-1	NA	NA	TGTGCCAGCAGTAATACAGGACCAACGCTTGAGCAGTTCTTC	CASSNTGPTLEQFF